This T cell receptor beta chain was recorded in a study of spatial heterogeneity in lung cancer. Background on the study: Fewer alpha-chain than beta-chain sequences were consistently detected. Raw-read counts averaged over ten per unique TCR and UMI combination.

TCRdb re-derived calls from the 5' RACE reads in MiXCR, one entry per CDR3 protein. This sample has approximately 40,000 distinct CDR3 sequences, with about 6.8% found just once. Time point in this sample: sample taken at primary tumor resection. This clonotype was picked up many times. Germline CDR1 is SQVTM and CDR2 is ANQGSEA. The CDR3 is made up of 15 amino acids. The V and J ends lost 4 bases and 6 bases respectively, with 19 bases between them. The clonotype was recovered from a female donor with early-stage non-small cell lung cancer. This specimen was PBMCs, taken at surgery. The V gene is TRBV29-1, the J gene TRBJ2-4; D is unclear. The CDR3 sequence is CSVVFPPDSGNIQYF. CDR3 DNA: TGCAGCGTTGTTTTTCCCCCCGACTCTGGAAACATTCAGTACTTC.